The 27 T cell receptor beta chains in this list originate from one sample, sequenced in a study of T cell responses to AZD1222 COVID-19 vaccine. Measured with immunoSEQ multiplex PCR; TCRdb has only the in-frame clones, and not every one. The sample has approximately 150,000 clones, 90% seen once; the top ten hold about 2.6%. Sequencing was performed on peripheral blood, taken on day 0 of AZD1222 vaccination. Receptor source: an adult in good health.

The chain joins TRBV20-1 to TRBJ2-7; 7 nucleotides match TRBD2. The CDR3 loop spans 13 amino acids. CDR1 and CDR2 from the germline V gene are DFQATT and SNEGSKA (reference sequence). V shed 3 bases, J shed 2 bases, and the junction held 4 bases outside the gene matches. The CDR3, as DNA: TGCAGTGCTAGTCCGGGGGGTACCTACGAGCAGTACTTC. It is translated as CSASPGGTYEQYF.

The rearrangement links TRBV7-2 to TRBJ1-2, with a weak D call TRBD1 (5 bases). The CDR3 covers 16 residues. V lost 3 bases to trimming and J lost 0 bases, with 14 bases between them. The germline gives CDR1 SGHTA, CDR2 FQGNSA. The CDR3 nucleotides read TGTGCCAGCAGCTTCGCGGGGGGGGGAGCTAACTATGGCTACACCTTC. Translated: CASSFAGGGANYGYTF.

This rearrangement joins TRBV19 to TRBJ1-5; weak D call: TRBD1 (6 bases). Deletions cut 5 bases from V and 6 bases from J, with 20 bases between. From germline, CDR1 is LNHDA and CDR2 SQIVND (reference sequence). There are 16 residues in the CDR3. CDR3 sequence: CASSELMGAGGQPQHF. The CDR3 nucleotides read TGTGCCAGTAGTGAATTGATGGGGGCTGGGGGTCAGCCCCAGCATTTT.

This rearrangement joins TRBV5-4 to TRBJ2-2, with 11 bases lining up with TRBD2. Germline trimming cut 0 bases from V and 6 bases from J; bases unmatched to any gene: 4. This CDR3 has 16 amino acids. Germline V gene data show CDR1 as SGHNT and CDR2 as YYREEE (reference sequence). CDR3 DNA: TGTGCCAGCAGCTTGGGTAGCGGGGGGGCCCCCGGGGAGCTGTTTTTT. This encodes CASSLGSGGAPGELFF.

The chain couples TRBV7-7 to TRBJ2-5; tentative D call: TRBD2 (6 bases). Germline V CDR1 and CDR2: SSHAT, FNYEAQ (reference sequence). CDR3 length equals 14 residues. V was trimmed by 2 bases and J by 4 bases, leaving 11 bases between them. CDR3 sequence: CASSLSSGGETQYF. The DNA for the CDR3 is TGTGCCAGCAGCTTAAGTTCCGGGGGAGAGACCCAGTACTTC.

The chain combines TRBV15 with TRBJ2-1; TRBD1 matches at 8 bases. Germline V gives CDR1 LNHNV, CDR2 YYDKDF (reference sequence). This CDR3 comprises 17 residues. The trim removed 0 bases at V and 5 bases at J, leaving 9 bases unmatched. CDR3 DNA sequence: TGTGCCACCAGCAGAGATGGTCCCGGGACAGGAGACAATGAGCAGTTCTTC. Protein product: CATSRDGPGTGDNEQFF.

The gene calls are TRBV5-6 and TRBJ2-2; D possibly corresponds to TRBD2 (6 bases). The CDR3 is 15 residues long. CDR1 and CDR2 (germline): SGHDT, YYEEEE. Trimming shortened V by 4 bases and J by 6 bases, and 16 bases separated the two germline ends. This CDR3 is CASSPGRVKAGELFF. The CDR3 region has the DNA TGTGCCAGCAGCCCCGGGAGAGTGAAAGCCGGGGAGCTGTTTTTT.

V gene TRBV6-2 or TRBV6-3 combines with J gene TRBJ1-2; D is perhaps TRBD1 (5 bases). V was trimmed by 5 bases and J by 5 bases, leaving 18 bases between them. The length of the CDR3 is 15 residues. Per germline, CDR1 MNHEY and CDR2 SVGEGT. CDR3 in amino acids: CASSATGRDGYGYTF. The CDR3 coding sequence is TGTGCCAGCAGTGCTACCGGCAGGGACGGGTATGGCTACACCTTC.

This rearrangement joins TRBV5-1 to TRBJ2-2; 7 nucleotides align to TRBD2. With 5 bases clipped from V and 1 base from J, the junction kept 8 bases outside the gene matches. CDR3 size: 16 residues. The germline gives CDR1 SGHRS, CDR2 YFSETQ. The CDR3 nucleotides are TGCGCCAGCAGACTGGCACTAGCGAGGAACACCGGGGAGCTGTTTTTT. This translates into CASRLALARNTGELFF.

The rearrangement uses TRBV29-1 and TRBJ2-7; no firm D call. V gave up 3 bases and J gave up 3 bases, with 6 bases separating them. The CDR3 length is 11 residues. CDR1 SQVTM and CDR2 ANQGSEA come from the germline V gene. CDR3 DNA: TGCAGCGTTGAGACGAACTACGAGCAGTACTTC. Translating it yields CSVETNYEQYF.

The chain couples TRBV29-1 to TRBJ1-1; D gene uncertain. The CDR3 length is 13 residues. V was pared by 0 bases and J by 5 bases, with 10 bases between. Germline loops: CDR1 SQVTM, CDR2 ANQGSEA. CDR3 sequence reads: CSVEDRAGTEAFF. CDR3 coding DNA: TGCAGCGTTGAAGATAGGGCTGGGACTGAAGCTTTCTTT.

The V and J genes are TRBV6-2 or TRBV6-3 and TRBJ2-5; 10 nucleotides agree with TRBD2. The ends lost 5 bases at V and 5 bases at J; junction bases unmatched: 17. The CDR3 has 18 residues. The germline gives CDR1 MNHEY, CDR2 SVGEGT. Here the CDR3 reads CASSAPVGSGGPQETQYF. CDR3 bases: TGTGCCAGCAGTGCCCCGGTGGGTAGCGGGGGGCCGCAGGAGACCCAGTACTTC.

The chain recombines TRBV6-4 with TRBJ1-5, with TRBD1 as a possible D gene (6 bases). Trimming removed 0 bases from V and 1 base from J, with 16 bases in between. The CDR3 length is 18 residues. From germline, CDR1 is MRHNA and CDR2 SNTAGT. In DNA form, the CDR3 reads TGTGCCAGCAGTGACTCTATGACGGGGGCGCCAAGCAATCAGCCCCAGCATTTT. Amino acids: CASSDSMTGAPSNQPQHF.

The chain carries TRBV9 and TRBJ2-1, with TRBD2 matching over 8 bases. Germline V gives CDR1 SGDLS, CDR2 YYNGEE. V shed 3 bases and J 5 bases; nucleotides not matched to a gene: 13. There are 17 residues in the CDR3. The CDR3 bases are TGTGCCAGCAGCGCAGCTTTACTAGCGGTGACCGACAATGAGCAGTTCTTC. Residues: CASSAALLAVTDNEQFF.

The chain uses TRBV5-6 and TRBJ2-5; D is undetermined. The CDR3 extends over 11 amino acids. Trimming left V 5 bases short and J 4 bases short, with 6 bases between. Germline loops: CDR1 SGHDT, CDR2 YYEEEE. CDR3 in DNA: TGTGCCAGCAGTTCCGTAGAGACCCAGTACTTC. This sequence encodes CASSSVETQYF.

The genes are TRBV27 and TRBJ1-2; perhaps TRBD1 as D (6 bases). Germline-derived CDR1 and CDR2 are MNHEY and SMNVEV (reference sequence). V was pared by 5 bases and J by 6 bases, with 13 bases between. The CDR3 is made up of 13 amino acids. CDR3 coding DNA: TGTGCCAGCAGTCATACAGGGTATGATGGCTACACCTTC. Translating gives CASSHTGYDGYTF.

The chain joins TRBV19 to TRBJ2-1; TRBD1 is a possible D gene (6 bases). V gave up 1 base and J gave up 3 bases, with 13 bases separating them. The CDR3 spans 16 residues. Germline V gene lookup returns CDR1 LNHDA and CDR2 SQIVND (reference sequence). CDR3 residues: CASSIAGQNFYNEQFF. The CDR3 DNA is TGTGCCAGTAGTATAGCCGGACAGAATTTCTACAATGAGCAGTTCTTC.

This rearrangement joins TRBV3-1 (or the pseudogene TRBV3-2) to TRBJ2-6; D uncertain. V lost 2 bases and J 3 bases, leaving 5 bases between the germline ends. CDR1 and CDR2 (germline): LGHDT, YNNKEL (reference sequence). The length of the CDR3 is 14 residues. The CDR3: CASSQFRGANVLTF. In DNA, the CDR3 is TGTGCCAGCAGCCAATTCCGTGGGGCCAACGTCCTGACTTTC.

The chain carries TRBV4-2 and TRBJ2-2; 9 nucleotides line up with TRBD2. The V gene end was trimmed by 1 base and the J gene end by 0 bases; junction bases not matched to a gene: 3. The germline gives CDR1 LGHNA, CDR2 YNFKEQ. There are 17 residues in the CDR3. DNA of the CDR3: TGTGCCAGCAGCCAAGGCGCTAGCGGGGCGAACACCGGGGAGCTGTTTTTT. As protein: CASSQGASGANTGELFF.

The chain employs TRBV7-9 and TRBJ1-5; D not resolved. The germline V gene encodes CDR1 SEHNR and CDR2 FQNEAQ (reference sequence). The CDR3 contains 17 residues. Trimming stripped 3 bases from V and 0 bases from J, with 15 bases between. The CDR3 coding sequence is TGTGCCAGCAGCTTTCGAAGGGCTAGGGTTAGCAATCAGCCCCAGCATTTT. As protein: CASSFRRARVSNQPQHF.

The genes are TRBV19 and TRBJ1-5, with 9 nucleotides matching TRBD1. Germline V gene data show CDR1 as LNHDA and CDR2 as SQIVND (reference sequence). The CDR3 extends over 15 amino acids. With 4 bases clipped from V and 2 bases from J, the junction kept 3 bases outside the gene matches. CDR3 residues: CASSRGTGRNQPQHF. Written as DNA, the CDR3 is TGTGCCAGTAGTAGGGGGACAGGGCGCAATCAGCCCCAGCATTTT.

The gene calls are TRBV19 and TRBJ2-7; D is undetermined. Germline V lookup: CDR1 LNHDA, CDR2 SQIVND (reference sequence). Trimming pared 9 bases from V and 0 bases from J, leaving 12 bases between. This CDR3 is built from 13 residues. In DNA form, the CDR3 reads TGTGCCAGCCGCGACGTAAACTCCTACGAGCAGTACTTC. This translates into CASRDVNSYEQYF.

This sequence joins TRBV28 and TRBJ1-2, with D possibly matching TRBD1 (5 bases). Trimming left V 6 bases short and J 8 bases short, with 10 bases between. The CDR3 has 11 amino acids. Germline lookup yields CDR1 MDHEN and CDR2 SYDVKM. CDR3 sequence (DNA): TGTGCCAGCAGGCCCCAGGGCGGCTACACCTTC. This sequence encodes CASRPQGGYTF.

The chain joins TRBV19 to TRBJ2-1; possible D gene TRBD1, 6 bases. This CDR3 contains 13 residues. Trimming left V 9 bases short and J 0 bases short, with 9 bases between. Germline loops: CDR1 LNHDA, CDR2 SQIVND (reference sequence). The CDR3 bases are TGTGCCAGCGGGACAAGCTCCTACAATGAGCAGTTCTTC. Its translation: CASGTSSYNEQFF.

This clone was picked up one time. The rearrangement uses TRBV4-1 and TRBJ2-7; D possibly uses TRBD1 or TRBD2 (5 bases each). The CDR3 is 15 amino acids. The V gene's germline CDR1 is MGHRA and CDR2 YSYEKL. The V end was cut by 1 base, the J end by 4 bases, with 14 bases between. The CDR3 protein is CASSQAWDVRYEQYF. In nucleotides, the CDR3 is TGCGCCAGCAGCCAAGCGTGGGACGTGAGATACGAGCAGTACTTC.

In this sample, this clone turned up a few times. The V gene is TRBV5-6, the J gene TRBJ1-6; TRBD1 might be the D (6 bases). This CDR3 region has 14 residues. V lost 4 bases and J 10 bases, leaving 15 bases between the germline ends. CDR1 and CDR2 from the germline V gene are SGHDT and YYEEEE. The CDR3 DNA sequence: TGTGCCAGCAGCCGGGGGGCCTTGGGATCACCCCTCCACTTT. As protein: CASSRGALGSPLHF.

The CDR3 DNA sequence: TGTGCCAGCAGACGAGGGGGGGCGGCCTACGAGCAGTACTTC. Amino acids: CASRRGGAAYEQYF. The chain is built from TRBV7-2 and TRBJ2-7, with D possibly being TRBD2 (7 bases). This CDR3 spans 14 amino acids. V was pared by 6 bases and J by 2 bases, with 14 bases between. Germline CDR1 is SGHTA and CDR2 is FQGNSA.